The clone carrying this T cell receptor (beta chain) came up a few times. From germline, CDR1 is SGHTA and CDR2 FQGNSA. The CDR3 extends over 14 amino acids. Trimming at V came to 5 bases and at J to 6 bases, leaving 6 bases not matched to a gene. The record originates from a study of blood T cells in healthy people across ages. A second about 7 to 11 cycle PCR used barcoded and J-beta primers. TCRdb analysed the 5' RACE reads with MiXCR anew, one entry per CDR3 protein. This sample has roughly 1,700,000 distinct CDR3 sequences, with under 30% found just once. The V and J genes are TRBV7-2 and TRBJ2-1; 8 positions agree with TRBD1. The source material was blood. The clonotype comes from a woman under 40 in good health. The CDR3: CASSRQGTPNEQFF. CDR3 coding DNA: TGTGCCAGCAGCCGACAGGGGACCCCCAATGAGCAGTTCTTC.